This TCR beta chain was found in a study of blood T cell repertoires in COVID-19. Study background: The cDNA or gDNA used as material had been derived from T cells, B-cell-depleted T cells, or PBMCs.

The CDR3 is 16 amino acids. The germline V gene encodes CDR1 SGHTA and CDR2 FQGNSA. V shed 1 base, J shed 5 bases, and the junction held 8 bases outside the gene matches. Only in-frame clones appear in the TCRdb table, and some are missing; sequencing was by immunoSEQ multiplex PCR. The sample shows hundreds of thousands of clones, 80% to 85% of them seen only once. Sequenced sample: peripheral blood. The clonotype was recovered from an elderly woman with active or convalescent COVID-19. The genes are TRBV7-2 and TRBJ2-5; the match to TRBD2 covers 9 bases. The CDR3 nucleotides read TGTGCCAGCAGCTTAGGATCAGCGGGGGGCCAGGAGACCCAGTACTTC. It encodes CASSLGSAGGQETQYF. Supplemented by reference TRBV7-2 and TRBJ2-5, the full variable domain reads GAGVSQSPSNKVTEKGKDVELRCDPISGHTALYWYRQSLGQGLEFLIYFQGNSAPDKSGLPSDRFSAERTGGSVSTLTIQRTQQEDSAVYLCASSLGSAGGQETQYFGPGTRLLVL.